The T cell receptor beta chain under discussion was sequenced for a study of T-cell memory formation after mild COVID-19. Findings and caveats of the study: The authors left the SARS-CoV-2 specificity of second-wave clones peaking on day 37 unconfirmed.

Comments on this clonotype: Its antigen remains unknown.

TCRdb ran MiXCR on the 5' RACE reads and lists one entry per CDR3 protein. The table records a few hundred thousand distinct CDR3 sequences, less than 25% of them present only once. The length of the CDR3 is 13 residues. V was shortened by 2 bases and J by 0 bases, with 4 bases between the two germline ends. This TCR came from an adult woman who had mild COVID-19 (a few samples of this study predate the infection). Cell type and time point are not known. Sequenced material: PBMCs or a T cell subset sorted from them (not recorded which). The rearrangement uses TRBV12-3 or TRBV12-4 and TRBJ1-1; D is undetermined. For the CDR3, the DNA is TGTGCCAGCAGTTTAAACTTGAACACTGAAGCTTTCTTT. This sequence encodes CASSLNLNTEAFF.